A selection of T cell receptor beta chains follows, all from one sample in a study of blood T cell repertoires in COVID-19. The protocol was immunoSEQ multiplex PCR, while the TCRdb copy is restricted to in-frame clones and leaves out a portion. The table lists around 100,000 clones, roughly nine tenths of them singletons. Source material: peripheral blood. These receptors were collected from a man aged 45-65 years in a cohort sampled during active COVID-19. The conserved cysteine and the conserved F or W are not part of the CDR3 here.

v_call	j_call	cdr3_length	cdr3_aa
TRBV5-8	TRBJ1-5	12	ASSLSGGLRPQH
TRBV9	TRBJ2-1	13	ANSLAGASYNEQF
TRBV4-2	TRBJ1-1	15	ASSQVRLSLSGTEAF
TRBV23-1	TRBJ2-1	12	ASSRWYRDSRKF
TRBV15	TRBJ1-3	15	ATSRDIRGTHGNTIY
TRBV9	TRBJ1-1	12	ASSVGTGNTEAF
TRBV18	TRBJ2-2	14	ASSPPSGTLHGELF
TRBV15	TRBJ2-5	17	ATSRDSPSGGPGARTQY
TRBV6-5	TRBJ2-7	9	ASSRGAEQY
TRBV9	TRBJ1-6	14	ASSLAQGVPPSPLH
TRBV28	TRBJ1-5	14	ASSPRTGTINQPQH
TRBV27	TRBJ2-7	16	ASSSTGTGGPNPYEQY
TRBV28	TRBJ1-1	13	ASSSRGAGDTEAF
TRBV9	TRBJ2-5	11	ASSRGRGETQY
TRBV6-5	TRBJ1-5	11	ASERGRGQPQH
TRBV3-1/TRBV3-2	TRBJ2-5	9	ASSQDWAPY
TRBV4-3	TRBJ1-1	13	ASSQELYRNTEAF
TRBV6-5	TRBJ2-2	14	ASSYSVRGRTGELF
TRBV5-1	TRBJ2-3	14	ASSPSGGGAVDTQY
TRBV2	TRBJ1-1	12	ASSWDRGNTEAF
TRBV6-2/TRBV6-3	TRBJ2-3	15	ASSSPSGGEVLNTQY
TRBV10-3	TRBJ2-1	14	AIGDGGGTTYNEQF
TRBV5-1	TRBJ2-5	10	ASSTGQETQY
TRBV6-4	TRBJ2-5	12	ASSPRGGRETQY
TRBV12-3/TRBV12-4	TRBJ1-5	11	ASSLMRAGPQH
TRBV7-6	TRBJ2-2	13	ASSLIGANTGELF
TRBV7-8	TRBJ2-5	13	ASTKRLAFQETQY
TRBV10-1	TRBJ2-3	13	ASSEASTLRDTQY
TRBV14	TRBJ1-1	10	ASSQAGAEAF
TRBV7-3	TRBJ2-5	13	ASSLMEGPRETQY
TRBV3-1/TRBV3-2	TRBJ1-1	11	ASRSAGGTEAF
TRBV6-5	TRBJ2-3	11	ASRRQGGDTQY
TRBV3-1/TRBV3-2	TRBJ2-1	17	ASSQDGGYSPIEYNEQF
TRBV5-5	TRBJ1-6	13	ASSLQGQHNSPLH
TRBV11-2	TRBJ2-3	10	ASSLAGDTQY
TRBV3-1/TRBV3-2	TRBJ2-2	10	ASSHGTGELF
TRBV7-9	TRBJ2-6	10	ASSLGAGPET
TRBV12-3/TRBV12-4	TRBJ2-7	10	ASSPSSYEQY
TRBV3-1/TRBV3-2	TRBJ1-1	11	ASSRQGAHEAF
TRBV5-1	TRBJ1-1	12	ASSLTGGVTEAF
TRBV6-5	TRBJ1-2	12	ASSSGTGIYGYT
TRBV11-2	TRBJ2-5	12	ASSFSGQGETQY
TRBV9	TRBJ1-6	13	ASSVNRGLGSPLH
TRBV19	TRBJ2-2	14	ASSALAGGPFGELF